The next 18 T cell receptor beta chains were all read from a single sample in a study of OX40 agonist ivuxolimab in advanced cancers. TCRdb keeps only in-frame clones here, not all; method: immunoSEQ multiplex PCR. The repertoire holds about 78,000 clones, with about 90% as singletons. The specimen comprised CD4+ or CD8+ T cells sorted from blood, sampled in a trial of the OX40 agonist ivuxolimab. The origin of the receptors is an adult with an advanced solid tumor such as melanoma, head and neck, liver or kidney cancer.

The chain has TRBV7-8 and TRBJ2-3; 9 nucleotides line up with TRBD2. The CDR3 totals 17 residues. Trimming cost V 5 bases and J 2 bases; bases outside gene matches: 11. Germline assignment: CDR1 SGHVS and CDR2 FQNEAQ. The CDR3 spells CASSRLPSGGTTDTQYF. The CDR3 coding sequence is TGTGCCAGCAGCCGCCTCCCCAGCGGGGGGACCACAGATACGCAGTATTTT.

This chain links TRBV6-1 with TRBJ2-1, with D unclear. Trimming left V 7 bases short and J 8 bases short, with 12 bases between. Germline values: CDR1 MNHNS, CDR2 SASEGT. The CDR3 totals 12 residues. The CDR3 DNA follows: TGTGCCAGCAAGTGGTACGGTTATGAGCAGTTCTTC. Its translation: CASKWYGYEQFF.

V and J are TRBV18 and TRBJ1-6; D remains ambiguous. With 1 base removed from V and 0 bases from J, the gap between germline ends came to 10 bases. Germline-derived CDR1 and CDR2 are KGHSH and LQKENI. The CDR3 is 17 residues long. The CDR3 sequence is CASSPQGGSSYNSPLHF. The CDR3 DNA reads as TGTGCCAGCTCACCACAGGGCGGAAGCTCCTATAATTCACCCCTCCACTTT.

The chain recombines TRBV6-1 with TRBJ1-6, with D perhaps matching TRBD1 (6 bases). V was clipped by 2 bases and J by 2 bases, with 7 bases between them. Looked up from germline, CDR1 is MNHNS and CDR2 is SASEGT. The CDR3 has 15 amino acids. CDR3 sequence reads: CASSEKGAYNSPLHF. The DNA for the CDR3 is TGTGCCAGCAGTGAAAAGGGGGCCTATAATTCACCCCTCCACTTT.

The chain uses TRBV5-1 and TRBJ1-1; the D gene is possibly TRBD1 (5 bases). V was shortened by 8 bases and J by 6 bases, with 17 bases between the two germline ends. The CDR3 extends over 13 amino acids. Germline V lookup: CDR1 SGHRS, CDR2 YFSETQ. The CDR3 loop is CASGAGSGAEAFF. CDR3 coding DNA: TGCGCCAGTGGGGCAGGGAGTGGCGCTGAAGCTTTCTTT.

The chain links TRBV5-1 to TRBJ1-4; no firm D call. The ends were cut back, 1 base at V and 3 bases at J, with 7 bases in the middle. This CDR3 is 14 amino acids long. The germline V gene has CDR1 SGHRS and CDR2 YFSETQ. CDR3 DNA sequence: TGCGCCAGCAGCTTGACCGACCCTAATGAAAAACTGTTTTTT. The encoded protein is CASSLTDPNEKLFF.

V and J are TRBV30 and TRBJ2-5; TRBD2 matches 11 bases. The CDR3 consists of 14 residues. The V and J ends lost 3 bases and 3 bases, in that order; junction bases with no gene match: 3. CDR1 is GTSNPN, CDR2 SVGIG, per germline (reference sequence). CDR3 DNA: TGTGCCTGGAGCCTAGCGGGGGGCAAAGAGACCCAGTACTTC. Its translation is CAWSLAGGKETQYF.

The chain couples TRBV27 to TRBJ2-7; 8 bases are shared with TRBD2. Germline V gives CDR1 MNHEY, CDR2 SMNVEV (reference sequence). The CDR3 totals 14 residues. V lost 8 bases and J lost 2; bases outside the gene matches: 8. CDR3 DNA: TGTGCCAGCCGTGGGCGGGAGGACCCCTACGAGCAGTACTTC. Translating it yields CASRGREDPYEQYF.

This clone appeared a single time. The chain recombines TRBV10-2 with TRBJ1-6; 10 bases are a match to TRBD1. Trimming cost V 7 bases and J 10 bases; bases outside gene matches: 10. CDR3 length: 15 amino acids. Germline V gene sequence: CDR1 WSHSY, CDR2 SAAADI. The DNA for the CDR3 is TGCGCCAGCACCGTTACCCGGGACAGGGGATCACCCCTCCACTTT. Residues: CASTVTRDRGSPLHF.

This chain links TRBV27 with TRBJ1-4; TRBD1 might be the D (5 bases). The CDR3 spans 14 residues. Trimming shortened V by 7 bases and J by 7 bases, and 16 bases separated the two germline ends. From germline, CDR1 is MNHEY and CDR2 SMNVEV (reference sequence). CDR3 bases: TGTGCCAGCACCGGAAGTTGGGGGGGTGAAAAACTGTTTTTT. Its protein is CASTGSWGGEKLFF.

CDR3 protein: CASSLGLAFYNEQFF. The CDR3 region has the DNA TGCGCCAGCAGCTTGGGACTAGCGTTCTACAATGAGCAGTTCTTC. The chain joins TRBV5-1 to TRBJ2-1; TRBD2 aligns across 8 bases. The germline gives CDR1 SGHRS, CDR2 YFSETQ. V lost 0 bases, J lost 3 bases, and 2 bases stayed unmatched. CDR3 length equals 15 residues.

The chain uses TRBV5-4 and TRBJ1-1; D remains unclear. Trimming stripped 2 bases from V and 1 base from J, with 9 bases between. The CDR3 sequence is 14 residues long. Germline V gene data show CDR1 as SGHNT and CDR2 as YYREEE (reference sequence). CDR3 DNA: TGTGCCAGCAGCTTTGGGAATCGGAACACTGAAGCTTTCTTT. Amino acids: CASSFGNRNTEAFF.

This rearrangement joins TRBV5-4 to TRBJ1-2, with 8 nucleotides matching TRBD1. This CDR3 has 14 residues. Germline V gene sequence: CDR1 SGHNT, CDR2 YYREEE (reference sequence). The V segment lost 0 bases and the J segment 7 bases; nucleotides outside the gene matches: 5. CDR3 DNA sequence: TGTGCCAGCAGCTTGGTGGACAGGGTGTTTGGCTACACCTTC. Translated, it gives CASSLVDRVFGYTF. The full variable domain, its missing parts supplied by reference TRBV5-4 and TRBJ1-2, is ETGVTQSPTHLIKTRGQQVTLRCSSQSGHNTVSWYQQALGQGPQFIFQYYREEENGRGNFPPRFSGLQFPNYSSELNVNALELDDSALYLCASSLVDRVFGYTFGSGTRLTVV.

V gene TRBV2 combines with J gene TRBJ2-7; 7 bases map to TRBD2. Germline V gene lookup returns CDR1 SNHLY and CDR2 FYNNEI. Unmatched junction bases numbered 8, after V lost 6 bases and J lost 3 bases. The CDR3 extends over 14 amino acids. In DNA form, the CDR3 reads TGTGCCAGCAGGAGGGCAGCGGGGAACTACGAGCAGTACTTC. This gives the protein CASRRAAGNYEQYF.

J is TRBJ2-2 and V is TRBV7-2, with 9 bases matching TRBD2. The CDR3 has 15 residues. V gave up 5 bases and J gave up 7 bases; unmatched junction bases: 8. The V gene's germline CDR1 is SGHTA and CDR2 FQGNSA. The CDR3 sequence is CASSLGTSRLGELFF. DNA of the CDR3: TGTGCCAGCAGCCTCGGGACTAGCAGACTCGGGGAGCTGTTTTTT.

V usage is TRBV19 and J usage is TRBJ1-2; D unresolved. The germline V gene encodes CDR1 LNHDA and CDR2 SQIVND (reference sequence). The CDR3 totals 16 residues. V lost 7 bases and J 10 bases, leaving 28 bases between the germline ends. CDR3 region: CASTLLGIKQVKVYTF. The CDR3 DNA reads as TGTGCCAGTACCTTGCTCGGGATCAAACAAGTAAAGGTCTACACCTTC.

The gene calls are TRBV6-5 and TRBJ1-1; perhaps TRBD1 as D (6 bases). The CDR3 length is 15 residues. Germline V lookup: CDR1 MNHEY, CDR2 SVGAGI. V was shortened by 6 bases and J by 1 base, with 15 bases between the two germline ends. The chain's CDR3 is CASRGQPGRNTEAFF. DNA of the CDR3: TGTGCCAGCAGGGGACAACCGGGGAGGAACACTGAAGCTTTCTTT.

The V gene is TRBV29-1, the J gene TRBJ1-2; D is perhaps TRBD1 (5 bases). This CDR3 comprises 12 residues. The ends were cut back, 8 bases at V and 1 base at J, with 11 bases in the middle. Germline values: CDR1 SQVTM, CDR2 ANQGSEA. This CDR3 reads CSTGDLNYGYTF. In DNA, the CDR3 is TGCAGCACCGGGGACCTTAACTATGGCTACACCTTC.